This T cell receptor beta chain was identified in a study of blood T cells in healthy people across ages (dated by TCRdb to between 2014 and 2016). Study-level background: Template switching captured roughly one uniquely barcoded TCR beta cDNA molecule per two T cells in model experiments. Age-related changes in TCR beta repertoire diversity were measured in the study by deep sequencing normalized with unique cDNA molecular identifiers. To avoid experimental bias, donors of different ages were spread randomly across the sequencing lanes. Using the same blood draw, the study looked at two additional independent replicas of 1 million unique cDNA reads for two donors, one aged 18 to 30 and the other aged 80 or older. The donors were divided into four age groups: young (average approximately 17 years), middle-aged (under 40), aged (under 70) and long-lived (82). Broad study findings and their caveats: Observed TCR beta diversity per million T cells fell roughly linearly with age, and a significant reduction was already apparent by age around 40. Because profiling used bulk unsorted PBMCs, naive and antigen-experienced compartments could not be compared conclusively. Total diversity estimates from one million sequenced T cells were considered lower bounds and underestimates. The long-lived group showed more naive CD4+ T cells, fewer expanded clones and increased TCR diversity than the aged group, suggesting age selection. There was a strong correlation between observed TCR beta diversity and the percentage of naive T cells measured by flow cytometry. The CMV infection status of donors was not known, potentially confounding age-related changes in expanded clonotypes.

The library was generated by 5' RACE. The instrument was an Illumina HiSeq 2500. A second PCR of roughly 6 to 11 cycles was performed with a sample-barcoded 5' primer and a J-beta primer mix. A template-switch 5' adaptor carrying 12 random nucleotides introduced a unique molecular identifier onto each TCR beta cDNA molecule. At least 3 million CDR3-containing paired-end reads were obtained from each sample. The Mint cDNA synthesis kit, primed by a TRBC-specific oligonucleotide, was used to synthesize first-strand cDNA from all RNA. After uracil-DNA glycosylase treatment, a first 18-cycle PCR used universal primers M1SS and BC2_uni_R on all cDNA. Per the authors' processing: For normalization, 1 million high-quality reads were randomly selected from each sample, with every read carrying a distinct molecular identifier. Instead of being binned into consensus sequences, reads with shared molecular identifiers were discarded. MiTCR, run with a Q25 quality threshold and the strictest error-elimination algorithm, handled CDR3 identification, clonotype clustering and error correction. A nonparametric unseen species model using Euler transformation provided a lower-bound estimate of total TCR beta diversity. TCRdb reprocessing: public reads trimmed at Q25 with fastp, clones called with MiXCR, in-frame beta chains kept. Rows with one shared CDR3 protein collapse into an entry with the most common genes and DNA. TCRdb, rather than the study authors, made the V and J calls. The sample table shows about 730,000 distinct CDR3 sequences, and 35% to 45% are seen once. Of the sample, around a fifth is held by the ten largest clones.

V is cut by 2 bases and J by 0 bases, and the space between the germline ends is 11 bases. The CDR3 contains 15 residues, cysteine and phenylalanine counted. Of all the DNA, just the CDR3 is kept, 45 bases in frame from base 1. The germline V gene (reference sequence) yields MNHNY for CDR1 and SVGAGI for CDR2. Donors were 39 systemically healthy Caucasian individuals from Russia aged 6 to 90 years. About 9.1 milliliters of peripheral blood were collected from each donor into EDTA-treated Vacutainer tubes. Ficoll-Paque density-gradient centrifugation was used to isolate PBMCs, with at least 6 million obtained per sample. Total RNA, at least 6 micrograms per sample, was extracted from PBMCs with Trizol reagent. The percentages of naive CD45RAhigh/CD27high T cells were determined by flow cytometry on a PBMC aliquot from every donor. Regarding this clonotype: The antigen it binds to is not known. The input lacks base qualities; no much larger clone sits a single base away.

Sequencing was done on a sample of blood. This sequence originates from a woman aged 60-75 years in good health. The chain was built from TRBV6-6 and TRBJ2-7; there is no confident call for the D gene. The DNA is TGTGCCAGCAGTTACGGCCAGGACCTCTCCTACGAGCAGTACTTC. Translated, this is CASSYGQDLSYEQYF.